This is a list of T cell receptor beta chains from one sample in a study of shared clonotypes between healthy human individuals. Sequencing used immunoSEQ multiplex PCR; TCRdb keeps in-frame clones, though not all of them. The sample includes 2 million to 2.5 million clones, roughly 95% of them seen just once. Material: naive CD8+ T cells sorted from blood. Source of these receptors: a man younger than 35 in good health. Each CDR3 is given with its conserved first and last residue. A D gene is named only where the DNA matches it firmly. Some rows mark clone size as missing; the rest say once, few, many or name a class of expanded clone.

TRBV27	NA	TRBD1	TRBJ1-2	CATALAGGSYGYTF	TGTGCCACCGCCCTGGCAGGGGGCAGCTATGGCTACACCTTC
TRBV9	NA	NA	TRBJ1-1	CASSFGGITEAFF	TGTGCCAGCAGCTTCGGGGGGATCACTGAAGCTTTCTTT
TRBV19	NA	NA	TRBJ2-2	CASSIGGDSANTGELFF	TGTGCCAGTAGTATCGGTGGGGACTCCGCGAACACCGGGGAGCTGTTTTTT
TRBV30	NA	NA	TRBJ2-5	CASNKPGARKETQYF	TGTGCCAGTAATAAGCCAGGGGCTCGTAAAGAGACCCAGTACTTC
TRBV2	NA	NA	TRBJ2-7	CASRAISSYEQYF	TGTGCCAGCCGGGCCATCAGCTCCTACGAGCAGTACTTC
TRBV7-2	NA	NA	TRBJ2-7	CASSSVIYEQYF	TGTGCCAGCAGCTCGGTAATCTACGAGCAGTACTTC
TRBV21-1	NA	NA	TRBJ2-2	CASIKTTRNNTGELFF	TGTGCCAGCATCAAAACCACTAGGAACAACACCGGGGAGCTGTTTTTT
TRBV28	NA	NA	TRBJ2-1	CASSPRRGEQFF	TGTGCCAGCAGTCCCCGCAGGGGTGAGCAGTTCTTC
TRBV4-3	NA	TRBD2	TRBJ2-5	CASSPIAGGLWETQYF	TGCGCCAGCAGCCCAATAGCGGGAGGGCTCTGGGAGACCCAGTACTTC
TRBV10-1	NA	NA	TRBJ2-1	CASSEVGYNEQFF	TGCGCCAGCAGTGAGGTGGGGTACAATGAGCAGTTCTTC
TRBV7-2	NA	NA	TRBJ2-2	CASSLEAADGELFF	TGTGCCAGCAGCTTAGAAGCAGCGGACGGGGAGCTGTTTTTT
TRBV23-1	NA	TRBD1	TRBJ2-5	CASSIRTGGLETQYF	TGCGCCAGCAGTATCCGAACAGGGGGCTTAGAGACCCAGTACTTC
TRBV13	NA	NA	TRBJ2-7	CASSPRDGYEQYF	TGTGCCAGCAGCCCCCGGGACGGCTACGAGCAGTACTTC
TRBV27	NA	TRBD1	TRBJ2-3	CASSGTGGLDTQYF	TGTGCCAGCAGCGGGACAGGGGGCTTAGATACGCAGTATTTT
TRBV11-2	NA	NA	TRBJ1-1	CASSLDRGTPNTEAFF	TGTGCCAGCAGCTTAGATCGAGGGACACCTAACACTGAAGCTTTCTTT
TRBV7-7	NA	NA	TRBJ2-5	CASSPQKSWAETQYF	TGTGCTAGCAGCCCCCAGAAGTCGTGGGCAGAGACCCAGTACTTC
TRBV27	once	NA	TRBJ2-1	CASGLTLPSYNEQFF	TGTGCCAGCGGCCTGACCCTCCCCTCCTACAATGAGCAGTTCTTC
TRBV11-2	NA	NA	TRBJ2-3	CASSSRTVEDPKYF	TGTGCCAGCAGCTCCAGGACGGTGGAGGACCCCAAGTATTTT
TRBV7-9	NA	NA	TRBJ2-5	CASSPPRDGGETQYF	TGTGCCAGCAGCCCCCCCCGTGACGGGGGTGAGACCCAGTACTTC
TRBV12-1	few	NA	TRBJ1-2	CASSLAHQGRGHGYTF	TGTGCCAGCAGCTTGGCACACCAGGGTCGGGGGCATGGCTACACCTTC
TRBV12-5	NA	NA	TRBJ2-3	CASGLGVLTDTQYF	TGTGCTAGTGGTTTAGGGGTTCTGACAGATACGCAGTATTTT
TRBV11-2	NA	TRBD2	TRBJ2-1	CASSLLAGGDEQFF	TGTGCCAGCAGCTTACTAGCGGGTGGCGATGAGCAGTTCTTC
TRBV9	NA	TRBD2	TRBJ2-1	CASGSGTSLGEQFF	TGTGCCAGCGGGTCCGGGACTAGCCTTGGTGAGCAGTTCTTC
TRBV9	NA	NA	TRBJ2-7	CASSVGGAAYEQYF	TGTGCCAGCAGCGTAGGAGGTGCAGCCTACGAGCAGTACTTC
TRBV27	NA	NA	TRBJ2-7	CASSLSATYEQYF	TGTGCCAGCAGTTTATCGGCAACCTACGAGCAGTACTTC
TRBV12-2	once	NA	TRBJ2-3	CASRPGTGYTDTQYF	TGTGCAAGTCGCCCGGGGACAGGTTACACAGATACGCAGTATTTT
TRBV4-1	NA	TRBD1	TRBJ2-1	CASSPQGAGYNEQFF	TGCGCCAGCAGCCCCCAGGGGGCAGGGTACAATGAGCAGTTCTTC
TRBV27	NA	NA	TRBJ2-7	CASSLADAATYEQYF	TGTGCCAGCAGTTTGGCAGACGCGGCGACCTACGAGCAGTACTTC
TRBV9	NA	NA	TRBJ1-5	CASSVGPESQPQHF	TGTGCCAGCAGCGTAGGTCCAGAAAGTCAGCCCCAGCATTTT
TRBV14	NA	TRBD1	TRBJ2-7	CASSDRDISYEQYF	TGTGCCAGCTCCGACAGGGATATTTCCTACGAGCAGTACTTC
TRBV2	NA	NA	TRBJ2-2	CASSYEGVGELFF	TGTGCCAGCTCCTACGAGGGGGTCGGGGAGCTGTTTTTT